A selection of T cell receptor beta chains follows, all from one sample in a study of memory CD4+ T cells and cytomegalovirus serostatus. Libraries were prepared by immunoSEQ multiplex PCR; TCRdb keeps only in-frame clonotypes and omits some of them. The sample holds about 53,000 clones; about 81% are singletons and the top ten take approximately 0.99%. The sequenced sample consisted of memory CD4+ T cells from blood. These receptors all come from an adult in good health and CMV-seronegative. Both conserved end residues are trimmed from each CDR3. A D gene is named only where the DNA matches it firmly.

TRBJ1-1 | TRBV11-2 | . | ASSLSGDTEAF
TRBJ2-7 | TRBV30 | TRBD2 | AWASAGGEQY
TRBJ1-3 | TRBV18 | . | ASSPLDSPGNTIY
TRBJ2-1 | TRBV7-9 | . | ASSSRDVYNEQF
TRBJ2-5 | TRBV29-1 | TRBD2 | SVYSLVGGPGIQY
TRBJ1-1 | TRBV11-2 | . | ASSFNTETIQAF
TRBJ1-2 | TRBV19 | TRBD1 | ASSIGQGAINGYT
TRBJ2-1 | TRBV2 | . | ASMRDQYNEQF
TRBJ2-7 | TRBV5-6 | TRBD1 | ASSLPGGTHEQY
TRBJ2-1 | TRBV19 | TRBD1 | ASTHRIPRQGEDNEQF
TRBJ2-5 | TRBV30 | . | AGRGVLETQY
TRBJ2-3 | TRBV9 | . | ASSALSSSTDTQY
TRBJ1-5 | TRBV6-4 | . | ASSEEVWQPQH
TRBJ1-4 | TRBV27 | . | ASSRKAYTATNEKLF
TRBJ2-1 | TRBV14 | TRBD2 | ASSRKRGLAGEQF
TRBJ2-3 | TRBV18 | . | ASSPPNGGDTQY
TRBJ1-5 | TRBV6-5 | . | ASSYSGVADQPQH
TRBJ2-2 | TRBV7-9 | TRBD2 | ASSPPFRLADTGELF
TRBJ2-1 | TRBV14 | TRBD2 | ASSQDGTKAGGVDNEQF
TRBJ2-7 | TRBV18 | TRBD2 | ASSPSSGSSYEQY
TRBJ1-1 | TRBV15 | . | ATSREDVVTEAF
TRBJ1-2 | TRBV19 | TRBD1 | ASSTPRQGHYGYT
TRBJ1-3 | TRBV5-1 | TRBD1 | ASSSAQGDGTIY
TRBJ1-3 | TRBV5-4 | . | ASSLGGNTIY
TRBJ1-1 | TRBV5-1 | TRBD1 | ASSLEPGGSTEAF
TRBJ2-5 | TRBV15 | TRBD1 | ATSRVEREGQGKGETQY
TRBJ1-2 | TRBV30 | . | AWSSGGIGNYGYT
TRBJ2-1 | TRBV7-8 | . | ASSLGRGTYNEQF
TRBJ1-3 | TRBV5-1 | . | ASSISGQNDLY
TRBJ2-1 | TRBV14 | . | ASSQGVGWDEQF
TRBJ1-1 | TRBV4-1 | . | ASSQGVLGVATEAF
TRBJ2-1 | TRBV6-1 | TRBD2 | ASTPTSGIYNEQF
TRBJ1-2 | TRBV15 | . | ATISAGDRYGYT
TRBJ2-3 | TRBV11-1 | TRBD2 | ASSLGAGTDTQY
TRBJ2-2 | TRBV18 | TRBD1 | ASSPAGQGSTGELF
TRBJ2-7 | TRBV14 | . | ASSQESPLSSYEQY
TRBJ2-3 | TRBV6-5 | TRBD1 | ASRRQGGSTDTQY
TRBJ1-2 | TRBV27 | . | ASSSAVGGYT
TRBJ1-1 | TRBV28 | . | ASTVRVGQYTEAF
TRBJ2-3 | TRBV5-6 | . | ASSTRRRGYTDTQY
TRBJ1-1 | TRBV14 | . | ASSQSGREGRSTGRKNTEAF
TRBJ1-2 | TRBV27 | . | ASRRGGLVANYGYT
TRBJ2-1 | TRBV7-9 | . | ASSLMRNEQF
TRBJ1-1 | TRBV6-4 | . | ASRPSWAGSTEAF
TRBJ2-1 | TRBV13 | . | ATDEQF
TRBJ2-7 | TRBV15 | TRBD2 | ATSGEGSTTYEQY
TRBJ1-1 | TRBV6-1 | . | ASRRPNTEAF
TRBJ2-3 | TRBV18 | TRBD1 | ASSPRTGEADTQY
TRBJ1-2 | TRBV28 | . | ASYTITTGNGYT
TRBJ2-2 | TRBV5-3 | . | ARSGVCGYQVTGELF
TRBJ2-3 | TRBV27 | TRBD1 | ASSLRQASRGTQY
TRBJ2-2 | TRBV9 | . | ASSVVMDAGELF
TRBJ2-7 | TRBV5-1 | TRBD2 | ASSASGRQYEQY
TRBJ2-2 | TRBV19 | . | ASSIGAVGTGELF